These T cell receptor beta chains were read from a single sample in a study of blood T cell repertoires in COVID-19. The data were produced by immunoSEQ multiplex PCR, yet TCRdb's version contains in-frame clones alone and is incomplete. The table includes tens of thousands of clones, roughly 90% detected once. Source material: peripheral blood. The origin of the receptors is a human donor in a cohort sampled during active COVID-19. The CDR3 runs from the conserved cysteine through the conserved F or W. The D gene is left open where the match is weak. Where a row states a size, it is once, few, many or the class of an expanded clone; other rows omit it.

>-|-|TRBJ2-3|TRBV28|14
TGTGCCAGCAGCGACCGTAGAGCAGGAGATACGCAGTATTTT
CASSDRRAGDTQYF
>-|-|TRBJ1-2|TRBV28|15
TGTGCCAGCATCTCTTCCCCAGGGGTTCAATATGGCTACACCTTC
CASISSPGVQYGYTF
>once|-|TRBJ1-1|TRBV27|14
TGTGCCAGCAGTTTTGGGCAGCAGAACACTGAAGCTTTCTTT
CASSFGQQNTEAFF
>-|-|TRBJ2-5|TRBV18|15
TGTGCCAGCTCACAACGCGCGGGTGACCAAGAGACCCAGTACTTC
CASSQRAGDQETQYF
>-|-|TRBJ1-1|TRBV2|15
TGTGCCAGCAGCCTAGGACAGTTCATGAACACTGAAGCTTTCTTT
CASSLGQFMNTEAFF
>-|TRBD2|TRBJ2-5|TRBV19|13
TGTGCCAGTAGCCAAGCGGGGAGCGAGACCCAGTACTTC
CASSQAGSETQYF
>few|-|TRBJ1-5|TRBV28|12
TGTGCCAGCAGAACAGGGTTTCAGCCCCAGCATTTT
CASRTGFQPQHF
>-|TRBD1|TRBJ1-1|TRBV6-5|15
TGTGCCAGCAGTCGACAGGGAAACATGAACACTGAAGCTTTCTTT
CASSRQGNMNTEAFF
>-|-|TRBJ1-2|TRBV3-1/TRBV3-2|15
TGTGCCAGCAGCCAAGATTTTGTAGGGGTTGGGGGCTACACCTTC
CASSQDFVGVGGYTF
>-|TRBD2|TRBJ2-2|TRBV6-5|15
TGTGCCAGCAGGACTGGCGGGAGTAATACCGGGGAGCTGTTTTTT
CASRTGGSNTGELFF
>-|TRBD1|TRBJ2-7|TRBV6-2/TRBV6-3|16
TGTGCCAGCAGTTTGACCGGGACAGGAGCCTCCTACGAGCAGTACTTC
CASSLTGTGASYEQYF
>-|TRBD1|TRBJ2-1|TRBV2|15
TGTGCCAGCAGCCCCCGGGACAGATACTACAATGAGCAGTTCTTC
CASSPRDRYYNEQFF
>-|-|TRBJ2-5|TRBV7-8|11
TGTGCCAGCAGTCCGCGAGAGACCCAGTACTTC
CASSPRETQYF
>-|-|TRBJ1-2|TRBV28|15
TGTGCCAGCAGTTTGATAGGGGACTCATCTTATGGCTACACCTTC
CASSLIGDSSYGYTF
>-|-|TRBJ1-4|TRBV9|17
TGTGCCAGCAGCGTAGATGGGGTGATGGGGCCGGGTGAAAAACTGTTTTTT
CASSVDGVMGPGEKLFF
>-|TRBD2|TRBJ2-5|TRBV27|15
TGTGCCAGCAGTCCGTTGGTGGGGGGGCAAGAGACCCAGTACTTC
CASSPLVGGQETQYF
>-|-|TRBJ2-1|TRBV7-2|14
TGTGCCAGCAGCTTAGGGCCAAATAGAGGGGAGCAGTTCTTC
CASSLGPNRGEQFF
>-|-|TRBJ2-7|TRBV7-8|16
TGTGCCAGCAGCCTTTACCTGGCGGGCCCCTCCTACGAGCAGTACTTC
CASSLYLAGPSYEQYF
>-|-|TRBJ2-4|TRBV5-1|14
TGCGCCAGCAGCTTGGGACTAGCCAAAAACATTCAGTACTTC
CASSLGLAKNIQYF
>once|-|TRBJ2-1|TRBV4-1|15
TGCGCCAGCAGCCTAGCAAAATTAGGGGGTGATGAGCAGTTCTTC
CASSLAKLGGDEQFF
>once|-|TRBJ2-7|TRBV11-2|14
TGTGCCAGCAGCATTAATAGGGGCGTGCACGAGCAGTACTTC
CASSINRGVHEQYF
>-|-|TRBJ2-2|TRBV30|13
TGTGCCTGGAGTGTGGTGGGGCCCGGGGAGCTGTTTTTT
CAWSVVGPGELFF
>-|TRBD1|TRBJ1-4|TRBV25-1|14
TGTGCCAGCAGCTATGAGGGGGCCGGGGAAAAACTGTTTTTT
CASSYEGAGEKLFF
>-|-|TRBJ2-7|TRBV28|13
TGTGCCAGCAGTTTGTGGGGCCCCTACGAGCAGTACTTC
CASSLWGPYEQYF
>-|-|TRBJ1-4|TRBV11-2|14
TGTGCCAGCAGGGGGAGGCAGCCTAATGAAAAACTGTTTTTT
CASRGRQPNEKLFF
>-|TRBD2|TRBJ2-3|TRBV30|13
TGTGCCAGCACTAGCGATAGCACAGATACGCAGTATTTT
CASTSDSTDTQYF
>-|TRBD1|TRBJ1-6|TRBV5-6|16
TGTGCCAGCAGCAAAACACCGGGACAGGGAAATTCACCCCTCCACTTT
CASSKTPGQGNSPLHF
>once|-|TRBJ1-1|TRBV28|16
TGTGCCAGCAGTTTCCCCCTACCAGGGATGAACACTGAAGCTTTCTTT
CASSFPLPGMNTEAFF
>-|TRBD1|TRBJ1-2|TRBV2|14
TGTGCCAGCAGGGACGCAGGGGGCAGCTATGGCTACACCTTC
CASRDAGGSYGYTF
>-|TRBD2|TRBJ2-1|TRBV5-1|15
TGCGCCAGCGCCCCACTAGCGGGGAGCTACAATGAGCAGTTCTTC
CASAPLAGSYNEQFF
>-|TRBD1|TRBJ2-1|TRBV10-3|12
TGTGCCATCAGTGAAACAGGGGGAGAGCAGTTCTTC
CAISETGGEQFF
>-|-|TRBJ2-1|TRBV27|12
TGTGCCAGCAGTTTATCAGGGGGTGAGCAGTTCTTC
CASSLSGGEQFF
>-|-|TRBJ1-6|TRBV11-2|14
TGTGCCAGCAGCTTTTTGTATCGGGATTCACCCCTCCACTTT
CASSFLYRDSPLHF
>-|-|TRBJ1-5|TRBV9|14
TGTGCCAGCAGCAGTGGACAGAGCAATCAGCCCCAGCATTTT
CASSSGQSNQPQHF
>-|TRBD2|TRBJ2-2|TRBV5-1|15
TGCGCCAGCAGGGCTAGCGGGAGGGCCTCCGGGGAGCTGTTTTTT
CASRASGRASGELFF
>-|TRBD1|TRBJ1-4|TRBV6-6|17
TGTGCCAGCAGTCCCAGCTTTAGGACAGGGGATAAGGAAAAACTGTTTTTT
CASSPSFRTGDKEKLFF
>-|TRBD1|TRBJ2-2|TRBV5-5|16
TGTGCCAGCAGCTCGAGGGGACAGTCGAGGACCGGGGAGCTGTTTTTT
CASSSRGQSRTGELFF
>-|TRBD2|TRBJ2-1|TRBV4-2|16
TGTGCCAGCAGCCAAGATCCGGGACTACCCGGGGATGAGCAGTTCTTC
CASSQDPGLPGDEQFF
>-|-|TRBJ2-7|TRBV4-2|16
TGTGCCAGCAGCCAAGAGGGAGCGCAAAGCTCCTACGAGCAGTACTTC
CASSQEGAQSSYEQYF
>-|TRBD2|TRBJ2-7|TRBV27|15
TGTGCCAGCAAAAAGACTAGCGGGACCCCCTACGAGCAGTACTTC
CASKKTSGTPYEQYF
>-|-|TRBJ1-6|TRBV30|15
TGTGCCTGGAGTGTACGCAGGACACAGGATTCACCCCTCCACTTT
CAWSVRRTQDSPLHF
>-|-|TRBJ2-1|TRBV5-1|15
TGCGCCAGCAGCTTGGTTCGGTTCTCCTACAATGAGCAGTTCTTC
CASSLVRFSYNEQFF
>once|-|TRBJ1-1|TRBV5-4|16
TGTGCCAGCAGCTTGGGAGGGGGAAGGGGGAACACTGAAGCTTTCTTT
CASSLGGGRGNTEAFF
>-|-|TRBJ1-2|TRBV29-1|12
TGCAGCGTGGTGGAGGCTAACTATGGCTACACCTTC
CSVVEANYGYTF
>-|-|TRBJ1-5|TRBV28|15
TGTGCCAGCAGTTTACGGGGGAGTCGCAATCAGCCCCAGCATTTT
CASSLRGSRNQPQHF
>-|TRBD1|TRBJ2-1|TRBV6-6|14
TGTGCCAGCAGTTCCTCGACAGGGCGCAATGAGCAGTTCTTC
CASSSSTGRNEQFF
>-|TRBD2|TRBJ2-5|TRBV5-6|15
TGTGCCAGCAGCCAAGGACTAGCGGGGGCTATGTCCCAGTACTTC
CASSQGLAGAMSQYF
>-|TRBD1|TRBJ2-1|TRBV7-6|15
TGTGCCAGCAGCTTGGGGACAGGGGGAGGGGATGAGCAGTTCTTC
CASSLGTGGGDEQFF
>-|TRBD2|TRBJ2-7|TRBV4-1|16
TGCGCCAGCAGCCAAGAAGAGAGGGCTAGCGGCTACGAGCAGTACTTC
CASSQEERASGYEQYF
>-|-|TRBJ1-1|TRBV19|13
TGTGCCAGTAGCCCCCCAGGGAAGACTGAAGCTTTCTTT
CASSPPGKTEAFF
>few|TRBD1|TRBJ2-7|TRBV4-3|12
TGCGCCAGCAGCCGAGACAGGGGCGAGCAGTACTTC
CASSRDRGEQYF
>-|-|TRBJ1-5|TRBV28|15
TGTGCCAGCAGCTACAGCCGATATAGCAATCAGCCCCAGCATTTT
CASSYSRYSNQPQHF
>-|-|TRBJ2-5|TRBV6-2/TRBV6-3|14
TGTGCCAGCAGTTACAACGCACTCGAGGAGACCCAGTACTTC
CASSYNALEETQYF
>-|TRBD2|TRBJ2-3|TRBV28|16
TGTGCCAGCAGTCCAAACATAGCGGGCCCACCAGATACGCAGTATTTT
CASSPNIAGPPDTQYF
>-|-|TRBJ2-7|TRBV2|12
TGTGCCAGCAGTTCGACGGGGTACGAGCAGTACTTC
CASSSTGYEQYF